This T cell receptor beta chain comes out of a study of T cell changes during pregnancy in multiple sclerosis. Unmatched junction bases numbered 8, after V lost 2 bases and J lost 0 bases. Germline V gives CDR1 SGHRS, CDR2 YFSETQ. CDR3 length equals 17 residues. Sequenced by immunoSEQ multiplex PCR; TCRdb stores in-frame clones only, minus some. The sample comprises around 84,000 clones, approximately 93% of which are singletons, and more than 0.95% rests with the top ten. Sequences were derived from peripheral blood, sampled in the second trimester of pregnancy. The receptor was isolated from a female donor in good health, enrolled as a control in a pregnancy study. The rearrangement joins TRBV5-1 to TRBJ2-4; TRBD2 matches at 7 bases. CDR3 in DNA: TGCGCCAGCAGCTTCGGTGCGGGAGCGCTAGCCAAAAACATTCAGTACTTC. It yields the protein CASSFGAGALAKNIQYF.